Included here is one T cell receptor beta chain sequence, with context. This sample was taken from a study of cytomegalovirus exposure and HLA in healthy donors. Both 60 Vbeta primers and 13 Jbeta primers went into the PCR. Clones were read by immunoSEQ multiplex PCR, and TCRdb kept only the in-frame ones, dropping some. This sample's table reports roughly 120,000 clones. This clonotype was obtained from a man aged 25 to 40 in good health and CMV-seronegative. Sample: PBMCs.

The CDR3, as DNA: TGTGCCAGCAAGCAGGACACTGAAGCTTTCTTT. It translates to CASKQDTEAFF. V is TRBV2 and J is TRBJ1-1; D is ambiguous. V lost 7 bases and J lost 3, with 6 bases in between. The germline CDR1 and CDR2 sequences are SNHLY and FYNNEI. The CDR3 has 11 amino acids. The variable domain in full, with the rest retrieved from reference TRBV2 and TRBJ1-1, is EPEVTQTPSHQVTQMGQEVILRCVPISNHLYFYWYRQILGQKVEFLVSFYNNEISEKSEIFDDQFSVERPDGSNFTLKIRSTKLEDSAMYFCASKQDTEAFFGQGTRLTVV.